This TCR beta chain is from a study of T cells in Graves' hyperthyroidism and ophthalmopathy. Study results and limitations: Most thyroid clonotypes that were expanded above 0.001 also turned up in blood.

Diagnosis relied on clinical symptoms, serum thyroxine and TRAb, thyroid ultrasound and orbital computed tomography. Authors of the study amplified TCR beta CDR3 regions from RNA transcripts. A first-round RT-PCR of the TCR CDR3 used the HTBI primer set. Via MiXCR, TCRdb re-called the multiplex PCR reads, giving one row per CDR3 protein. The sample records roughly 640,000 distinct CDR3 sequences, roughly 15% being singletons. The CDR3 is made up of 15 amino acids. The germline V gene encodes CDR1 MNHEY and CDR2 SMNVEV (reference sequence). V was shortened by 5 bases and J by 0 bases, with 13 bases between the two germline ends. This clonotype was counted many times. Its matching antigen is unknown.

The rearrangement joins TRBV27 to TRBJ1-1; D is ambiguous. This sequence was found in a woman aged 40 to 50 with Graves' ophthalmopathy. The sequenced material came from blood. CDR3 nucleotide sequence: TGTGCCAGCAGTGCGAACATCGCCATGAACACTGAAGCTTTCTTT. Encoded protein: CASSANIAMNTEAFF.